This T cell receptor beta chain came from a study of T-cell memory formation after mild COVID-19. Using its own MiXCR run on the 5' RACE reads, TCRdb lists one record per CDR3 protein. The table records roughly 300,000 distinct CDR3 sequences, around 16% of them present only once. Between the trimmed V and J ends, which lost 0 bases and 5 bases, there was a span of 16 bases. CDR1 LNHNV and CDR2 YYDKDF come from the germline V gene (reference sequence). CDR3 length: 17 amino acids. The receptor's source is a young man who had mild COVID-19 (a few samples of this study predate the infection). Cell type and time point are not known. Material: PBMCs or a T cell subset sorted from them (not recorded which). V is TRBV15 and J is TRBJ1-4, with D possibly being TRBD1 (5 bases). The CDR3 spells CATSRDQFSGGNEKLFF. In DNA form, the CDR3 reads TGTGCCACCAGCAGAGATCAGTTTTCCGGGGGAAATGAAAAACTGTTTTTT.